This is a list of T cell receptor beta chains from one sample in a study of type 1 and type 2 diabetes patients. In TCRdb, the multiplex PCR reads were re-called with MiXCR into one record per CDR3 protein. The sample shows approximately 260,000 distinct CDR3 sequences, around 47% of them seen only once. Sequencing input: peripheral blood mononuclear cells (PBMCs). Receptors originate from a man between 18 and 35 years old with type 2 diabetes. Both conserved end residues are part of each CDR3. A D gene is named only where the DNA matches it firmly. Clone size, where shown, is once, few, many, or a class for clones that have expanded.

few,TRBJ2-7,NA,TRBV12-3/TRBV12-4,TGTGCCAGCAAGGGCGGGTACGAGCAGTACTTC,CASKGGYEQYF
NA,TRBJ2-5,NA,TRBV7-9,TGTGCCAGCAGCTTAGAATCACTCGAGACCCAGTACTTC,CASSLESLETQYF
NA,TRBJ2-7,TRBD1,TRBV7-2,TGTGCCAGCAGTCTTACAGGGGTTGGCGAGCAGTACTTC,CASSLTGVGEQYF
NA,TRBJ1-2,NA,TRBV6-5,TGTGCCAGCAGTTACGCGGGCGGCTACACCTTC,CASSYAGGYTF
NA,TRBJ1-2,NA,TRBV29-1,TGCAGCGTTACAAAGGGACTACCAGATGGCTACACCTTC,CSVTKGLPDGYTF
NA,TRBJ1-2,NA,TRBV6-6,TGTGCCAGCAGGAACCTGGGACAAGCTGATGGCTACACCTTC,CASRNLGQADGYTF
NA,TRBJ2-7,TRBD2,TRBV30,TGTGCCTGGAGTAGGCTAGCGGGGGGTCTCCCATACTTC,CAWSRLAGGLPYF
few,TRBJ1-6,NA,TRBV28,TGTGCCAGCAGTACGGGGAGTCCCTCTCATAATTCACCCCTCCACTTT,CASSTGSPSHNSPLHF
NA,TRBJ1-1,NA,TRBV12-3/TRBV12-4,TGTGCCAGCAGTTTAGGACTCGAGAACACTGAAGCTTTCTTT,CASSLGLENTEAFF
once,TRBJ2-2,NA,TRBV28,TGTGCCAGCAGTATCGACAGGTTTAACACCGGGGAGCTGTTTTTT,CASSIDRFNTGELFF
NA,TRBJ2-5,NA,TRBV5-1,TGCGCCAGCAGCTCTCCCCTTAGAGAGACCCAGTACTTC,CASSSPLRETQYF
NA,TRBJ2-7,TRBD2,TRBV6-1,TGTGCCAGCAGTTTTTGGGGGGGAAGGAACGAGCAGTACTTC,CASSFWGGRNEQYF
NA,TRBJ2-5,NA,TRBV6-5,TGTGCCAGCAGATTTCTCGAGGCGCAATCGCGGGGTAAAGAGACCCAGTACTTC,CASRFLEAQSRGKETQYF
NA,TRBJ2-3,NA,TRBV5-1,TGCGCCAGCAGCTCCCAGGGAAAAGATACGCAGTATTTT,CASSSQGKDTQYF
NA,TRBJ2-1,NA,TRBV25-1,TGTGCCAGCAGTACAAGCGGGTCTGGGAATGAGCAGTTCTTC,CASSTSGSGNEQFF
few,TRBJ2-1,TRBD1,TRBV2,TGTGCCAGCACTGCCAGGGGGCAGATCCTAAGGCCTTTTGAGCAGTTCTTC,CASTARGQILRPFEQFF
many,TRBJ2-5,TRBD1,TRBV12-3/TRBV12-4,TGTGCCAGCAGTTGGTGGGACAGATCGTACCAAGAGACCCAGTACTTC,CASSWWDRSYQETQYF
many,TRBJ2-7,NA,TRBV30,TGTGCCTGGAGTGTAGACGGACTCAAAGAGCAGTACTTC,CAWSVDGLKEQYF
NA,TRBJ2-2,NA,TRBV27,TGTGCCAGCAGTCGCCCCGGGACGTCGAACACCGGGGAGCTGTTTTTT,CASSRPGTSNTGELFF
few,TRBJ2-7,NA,TRBV4-3,TGCGCCAGCAGCCAAGACACGGGGGCCTACGAGCAGTACTTC,CASSQDTGAYEQYF
NA,TRBJ2-7,TRBD2,TRBV7-9,TGTGCCAGCAGCCACCGGGACTATACCTACGAGCAGTACTTC,CASSHRDYTYEQYF
NA,TRBJ1-5,TRBD1,TRBV19,TGTGCCAGTTCGGGACAGGTGAATCAGCCCCAGCATTTT,CASSGQVNQPQHF
NA,TRBJ2-3,TRBD1,TRBV24-1,TGTGCCACCAGTGATTTGCGACAGGGAGATACGCAGTATTTT,CATSDLRQGDTQYF